The 23 T cell receptor beta chains in this list originate from one sample, sequenced in a study of blood T cell repertoires in COVID-19. Produced via immunoSEQ multiplex PCR; TCRdb's table is partial and in-frame only. The sample has under 60,000 clones, around 90% seen once. The specimen sequenced was peripheral blood. These TCRs come from a woman older than 75 with acute or convalescent COVID-19.

V and J are TRBV2 and TRBJ2-1; 8 nucleotides agree with TRBD2. The ends lost 9 bases at V and 6 bases at J; junction bases unmatched: 10. Germline V gives CDR1 SNHLY, CDR2 FYNNEI. This CDR3 is 14 amino acids long. CDR3 protein: CASGASGGPNEQFF. The CDR3 DNA is TGTGCCAGTGGGGCCAGCGGGGGCCCCAATGAGCAGTTCTTC.

In DNA form, the CDR3 reads TGTGCCAGTAGTGAGGGGGCCTATGGCTACACCTTC. Translating gives CASSEGAYGYTF. This sequence joins TRBV19 and TRBJ1-2; 7 bases fit TRBD1. Trimming cost V 5 bases and J 4 bases; bases outside gene matches: 1. This CDR3 has 12 residues. CDR1 is LNHDA, CDR2 SQIVND, per germline (reference sequence). Full variable domain (remainder filled in from reference TRBV19 and TRBJ1-2): DGGITQSPKYLFRKEGQNVTLSCEQNLNHDAMYWYRQDPGQGLRLIYYSQIVNDFQKGDIAEGYSVSREKKESFPLTVTSAQKNPTAFYLCASSEGAYGYTFGSGTRLTVV.

The rearrangement links TRBV7-2 to TRBJ2-5, with 9 positions matching TRBD2. CDR1 and CDR2 from the germline V gene are SGHTA and FQGNSA. The ends lost 4 bases at V and 4 bases at J; junction bases unmatched: 16. The CDR3 spans 18 residues. CDR3 sequence: CASSSTGFPAGGLETQYF. DNA of the CDR3: TGTGCCAGCAGCTCTACCGGGTTTCCCGCGGGGGGGCTAGAGACCCAGTACTTC.

The rearrangement joins TRBV28 to TRBJ1-5; TRBD1 is a possible D gene (6 bases). Germline loops: CDR1 MDHEN, CDR2 SYDVKM. The CDR3 spans 16 residues. Trimming shortened V by 6 bases and J by 6 bases, and 21 bases separated the two germline ends. CDR3 sequence reads: CASSESLSGEGQPQHF. In DNA, the CDR3 is TGTGCCAGCAGCGAGTCTCTTTCAGGGGAAGGTCAGCCCCAGCATTTT. Drawing the rest from reference TRBV28 and TRBJ1-5, the complete variable domain is DVKVTQSSRYLVKRTGEKVFLECVQDMDHENMFWYRQDPGLGLRLIYFSYDVKMKEKGDIPEGYSVSREKKERFSLILESASTNQTSMYLCASSESLSGEGQPQHFGDGTRLSIL.

This clone was detected a few times. This sequence joins TRBV29-1 and TRBJ2-7, with TRBD1 matching 7 bases. Trimming removed 6 bases from V and 2 bases from J; junction bases left unmatched: 7. This CDR3 spans 13 amino acids. Germline lookup yields CDR1 SQVTM and CDR2 ANQGSEA. DNA for the CDR3: TGCAGCGTCCGACAGGGTGAAGCCTACGAGCAGTACTTC. Translation gives CSVRQGEAYEQYF.

The gene calls are TRBV19 and TRBJ1-2, with 10 bases that match TRBD1. This CDR3 contains 15 residues. J gave up 4 bases and V 4 bases, and 6 bases lay outside the gene matches. Germline-derived CDR1 and CDR2 are LNHDA and SQIVND (reference sequence). The CDR3 here is CASSKPGQGSYGYTF. In nucleotides, the CDR3 is TGTGCCAGTAGTAAACCGGGACAGGGGAGCTATGGCTACACCTTC.

V usage is TRBV18 and J usage is TRBJ2-1; 10 nucleotides align to TRBD2. Germline loops: CDR1 KGHSH, CDR2 LQKENI. Trimming at V came to 3 bases and at J to 4 bases, leaving 9 bases not matched to a gene. The CDR3 spans 17 residues. DNA for the CDR3: TGTGCCAGCTCACCGAAAGCCGGGACTAGCGTATACAATGAGCAGTTCTTC. Its protein product is CASSPKAGTSVYNEQFF.

This clone showed up just a few times. The chain couples TRBV11-2 to TRBJ2-1, with D possibly TRBD2 on 6 matching bases. Germline values: CDR1 SGHAT, CDR2 FQNNGV. This CDR3 is built from 15 residues. V gave up 1 base and J gave up 1 base, with 8 bases separating them. The CDR3 sequence is CASSLGGLSYNEQFF. CDR3 coding DNA: TGTGCCAGCAGCTTAGGGGGACTGTCCTACAATGAGCAGTTCTTC.

This clone was seen more than once but under ten times. This chain links TRBV5-1 with TRBJ1-1, with D tentatively TRBD1 (6 bases). CDR1 and CDR2 from the germline V gene are SGHRS and YFSETQ. V was cut by 4 bases and J by 3 bases, with 13 bases left in between. The CDR3 totals 14 residues. CDR3 loop: CASSREGGDTEAFF. The CDR3 nucleotides are TGCGCCAGCAGCCGGGAGGGGGGTGACACTGAAGCTTTCTTT.

J is TRBJ2-2 and V is TRBV6-5, with a possible D match to TRBD2 (5 bases). Deletions cut 2 bases from V and 2 bases from J, with 6 bases between. Per the germline V gene, CDR1 is MNHEY and CDR2 is SVGAGI. This CDR3 contains 14 residues. The CDR3 DNA is TGTGCCAGCAGTTACACGGGAAACACCGGGGAGCTGTTTTTT. This codes for CASSYTGNTGELFF.

Relative to its sample, this clone is medium-sized. This rearrangement joins TRBV12-3 or TRBV12-4 to TRBJ2-3, with unresolved D. The CDR3 spans 13 residues. The germline V and J ends were trimmed by 3 bases and 5 bases, with 9 bases remaining between them. CDR3 residues: CASSLSLLDTQYF. CDR3 in DNA: TGTGCCAGCAGTTTGTCCCTCCTAGATACGCAGTATTTT.

The CDR3 loop reads CASSQQGVGANVLTF. The CDR3 region has the DNA TGCGCCAGCAGCCAACAGGGGGTTGGGGCCAACGTCCTGACTTTC. This chain connects TRBV5-1 to TRBJ2-6, with TRBD1 identical over 8 bases. The V segment lost 4 bases and the J segment 3 bases; nucleotides outside the gene matches: 3. The CDR3 spans 15 residues. CDR1 SGHRS and CDR2 YFSETQ come from the germline V gene. Full variable domain (missing parts from reference TRBV5-1 and TRBJ2-6): KAGVTQTPRYLIKTRGQQVTLSCSPISGHRSVSWYQQTPGQGLQFLFEYFSETQRNKGNFPGRFSGRQFSNSRSEMNVSTLELGDSALYLCASSQQGVGANVLTFGAGSRLTVL.

Of note for this clone: One end of the junction fails to match germline, which may point to a read error. The chain links TRBV7-2 to TRBJ1-2, with no clear D. Germline V lookup: CDR1 SGHTA, CDR2 FQGNSA. This CDR3 is 14 amino acids long. CDR3 residues: CASSVAPENYGYTF. CDR3 nucleotides: TGTGCCAGCAGCGTAGCCCCCGAGAACTATGGCTACACCTTC.

This chain uses TRBV6-2 or TRBV6-3 with TRBJ1-1; D is undetermined. Germline values: CDR1 MNHEY, CDR2 SVGEGT. V was cut by 6 bases and J by 8 bases, with 13 bases left in between. The CDR3 extends over 12 amino acids. CDR3 loop: CASSTPETEAFF. The DNA of the CDR3 is TGTGCCAGCAGCACCCCCGAGACAGAAGCTTTCTTT.

This sequence joins TRBV11-2 and TRBJ2-3; D may be TRBD1 (6 bases). This CDR3 spans 19 amino acids. V was cut by 1 base and J by 4 bases, with 24 bases left in between. CDR1 is SGHAT and CDR2 is FQNNGV in the germline V gene. The CDR3 bases are TGTGCCAGCAGCTTAGGGGCGGGTGGGGGCGCGAAGTTGGCAGATACGCAGTATTTT. Translating it yields CASSLGAGGGAKLADTQYF.

The V call is TRBV3-1 (or the pseudogene TRBV3-2), the J call TRBJ2-1; 10 bases align to TRBD1. The CDR3 loop spans 15 amino acids. V was pared by 3 bases and J by 5 bases, with 4 bases of the junction left unmatched. Germline CDR1 LGHDT, CDR2 YNNKEL (reference sequence). In DNA, the CDR3 is TGTGCCAGCAGCCACCCGGGACAGGGGAACAATGAGCAGTTCTTC. It translates to CASSHPGQGNNEQFF.

This clone was seen a single time. The rearrangement uses TRBV5-1 and TRBJ2-6; D not certain. Trimming removed 0 bases from V and 0 bases from J, with 13 bases in between. Germline CDR1 SGHRS, CDR2 YFSETQ. The CDR3 runs to 18 residues. CDR3 region: CASSLALAFGSGANVLTF. In DNA, the CDR3 is TGCGCCAGCAGCTTGGCCCTGGCCTTTGGCTCTGGGGCCAACGTCCTGACTTTC. Full variable domain (remainder filled in from reference TRBV5-1 and TRBJ2-6): KAGVTQTPRYLIKTRGQQVTLSCSPISGHRSVSWYQQTPGQGLQFLFEYFSETQRNKGNFPGRFSGRQFSNSRSEMNVSTLELGDSALYLCASSLALAFGSGANVLTFGAGSRLTVL.

This sequence joins TRBV24-1 and TRBJ2-3; D gene ambiguous. The CDR3 runs 12 residues. The germline V gene has CDR1 KGHDR and CDR2 SFDVKD. V lost 0 bases and J lost 8, with 5 bases in between. The CDR3 protein is CATSDLLPTQYF. CDR3 bases: TGTGCCACCAGTGATTTGCTACCTACGCAGTATTTT.

The rearrangement uses TRBV6-6 and TRBJ1-2; tentatively, D is TRBD1 (5 bases). Germline V CDR1 and CDR2: MNHNY, SVGAGI (reference sequence). The CDR3 is made up of 13 amino acids. Trimming took 5 bases from V and 7 from J, leaving 14 bases between them. CDR3 coding DNA: TGTGCCAGCAGTCCCCCGGGGGGAAGTGGCTACACCTTC. Protein: CASSPPGGSGYTF.

The rearrangement joins TRBV9 to TRBJ1-4, with 9 bases identical to TRBD1. The CDR3 consists of 14 residues. Losses at the gene ends were 0 bases for V and 6 bases for J; bases not matched to a gene: 0. Per germline, CDR1 SGDLS and CDR2 YYNGEE. CDR3 loop: CASSVGTGDEKLFF. The CDR3, as DNA: TGTGCCAGCAGCGTAGGGACAGGGGATGAAAAACTGTTTTTT.

This clone showed up just once. This chain uses TRBV10-3 with TRBJ2-7, with D possibly matching TRBD1 (6 bases). Germline CDR1 and CDR2: ENHRY and SYGVKD. The CDR3 has 15 residues. Trimming removed 4 bases at V and 6 bases at J, with 19 bases between. CDR3: CAISGNTGPVGEQYF. The CDR3 coding sequence is TGTGCCATCAGTGGGAATACAGGGCCGGTGGGCGAGCAGTACTTC.

A single count supports this clone. V and J are TRBV4-1 and TRBJ1-6; 9 nucleotides line up with TRBD1. This CDR3 contains 20 residues. After removal of 0 bases from V and 0 bases from J, the junction contained 9 bases not matched to a gene. Germline V gives CDR1 MGHRA, CDR2 YSYEKL. The CDR3 nucleotides read TGCGCCAGCAGCCAAGATATCGTGACAGGGGGAAGCTCCTATAATTCACCCCTCCACTTT. Its translation: CASSQDIVTGGSSYNSPLHF.

J is TRBJ2-3 and V is TRBV27; 12 bases are shared with TRBD2. Looked up from germline, CDR1 is MNHEY and CDR2 is SMNVEV (reference sequence). V shed 4 bases, J shed 6 bases, and the junction held 8 bases outside the gene matches. The CDR3 length is 16 residues. The CDR3 DNA reads TGTGCCAGCAGTTCAGGACTAGCGGGGCCTCGGGATACGCAGTATTTT. Its translation is CASSSGLAGPRDTQYF.